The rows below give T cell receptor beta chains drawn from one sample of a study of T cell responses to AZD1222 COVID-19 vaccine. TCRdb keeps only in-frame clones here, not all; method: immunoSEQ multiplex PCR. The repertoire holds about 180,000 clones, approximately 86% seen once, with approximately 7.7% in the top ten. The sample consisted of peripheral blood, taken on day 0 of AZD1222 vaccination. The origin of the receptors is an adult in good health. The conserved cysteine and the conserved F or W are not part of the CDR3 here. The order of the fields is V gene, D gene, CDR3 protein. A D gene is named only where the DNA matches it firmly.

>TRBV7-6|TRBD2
ASSLLAGGLAREQY
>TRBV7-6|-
ASSPELLNSGANVLT
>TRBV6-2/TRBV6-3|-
ASSYRPIGTGELF
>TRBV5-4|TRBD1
ASSHGTGWAGELF
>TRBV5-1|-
ASSLTRSEKLF
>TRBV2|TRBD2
ASRFLAGNYEQY
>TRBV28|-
ASSLTLGQSYGYT
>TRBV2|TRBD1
ASSVLDRGAEAF
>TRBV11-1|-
ASSLVGQGYEQY
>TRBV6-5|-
ASSRDITLDTIY
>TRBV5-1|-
ASSPGGGGRGEKLF
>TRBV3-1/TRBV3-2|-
ASSQDAASYNEQF
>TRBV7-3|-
ASSPRLGGEQY
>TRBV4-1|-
ASSQVSNQPQH
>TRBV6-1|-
ASSTDRNTIY
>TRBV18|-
ASSGGALGDSPLH
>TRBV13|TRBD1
ASSLRPPWTGGYTGELF
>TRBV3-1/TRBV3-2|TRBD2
ASSQVLAGDLYEQY
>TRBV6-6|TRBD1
ASSYEGARNEQY
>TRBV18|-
ASSPSQYQETQY
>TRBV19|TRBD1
ASTYRGTGFEKLF
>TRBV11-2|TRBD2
ASSLGARRGGPNEQF
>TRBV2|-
ASRTALNEKLF
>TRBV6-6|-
ASSLGGMNTEAF
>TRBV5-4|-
ASSSSSGRDYEQY
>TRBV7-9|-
ASRGGTEYNEQF
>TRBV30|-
AWSTGAETQY
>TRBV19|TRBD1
ASADRAFEPQH